These 7 T cell receptor beta chains came from one sample sequenced in a study of blood T cell repertoires in COVID-19 (dated by TCRdb to about 2020). Library generation was performed with the immunoSEQ multiplex PCR assay. The table was pulled from immuneACCESS by TCRdb, which kept in-frame rearrangements only. Such tables lose some clones; where checked, under half of the loss comes from unresolved V genes, and the rest has no known cause. The sample table holds about 120,000 clones, of which 80% to 90% were seen once. The top ten hold 4.3% of the sample. Sample: peripheral blood. The receptors originated from a man in his 60s with COVID-19, enrolled during active disease.

V usage is TRBV11-2 and J usage is TRBJ2-1, with 10 positions matching TRBD2. V shed 5 bases, J shed 6 bases, and the junction held 7 bases outside the gene matches. The CDR3 length is 15 residues. Germline CDR1 SGHAT, CDR2 FQNNGV. The CDR3 sequence: CASSTASGGGNEQFF. CDR3 in DNA: TGTGCCAGCAGCACCGCTAGCGGGGGAGGCAATGAGCAGTTCTTC.

This clone appeared a few times. The chain is built from TRBV4-3 and TRBJ2-5; possibly TRBD1 for D (6 bases). The V and J ends lost 4 bases and 5 bases respectively, with 17 bases between them. The CDR3 totals 15 residues. Germline CDR1 reads LGHNA; CDR2 reads YSLEER. CDR3 sequence (DNA): TGCGCCAGCAGCCCCTCATCAGGGGATGGGGAGACCCAGTACTTC. It encodes CASSPSSGDGETQYF.

The chain combines TRBV5-1 with TRBJ1-2; no clear D. The CDR3 has 14 amino acids. The V end was cut by 1 base, the J end by 6 bases, with 13 bases between. Germline-derived CDR1 and CDR2 are SGHRS and YFSETQ. The CDR3 loop is CASSLTGSRDGYTF. CDR3 nucleotides: TGCGCCAGCAGCTTGACGGGCTCGCGGGATGGCTACACCTTC.

The V call is TRBV29-1, the J call TRBJ1-5; TRBD1 might be the D (5 bases). The germline CDR1 and CDR2 sequences are SQVTM and ANQGSEA. CDR3 length: 13 residues. Trimming cost V 6 bases and J 6 bases, with 15 bases left between them. CDR3 nucleotides: TGCAGCGTAGGGGACGGGGGGAGTCAGCCCCAGCATTTT. Amino acids: CSVGDGGSQPQHF.

The J gene is TRBJ2-2, the V gene TRBV3-1 (or the pseudogene TRBV3-2); 7 nucleotides align to TRBD1. V dropped 4 bases and J dropped 7; count of bases not matched to a gene: 9. CDR1 is LGHDT and CDR2 is YNNKEL in the germline V gene (reference sequence). The CDR3 is made up of 15 amino acids. In nucleotides, the CDR3 is TGTGCCAGCAGCCTAACGACAGGGAGTGACGGGGAGCTGTTTTTT. This encodes CASSLTTGSDGELFF.

The chain couples TRBV10-2 to TRBJ1-2; D gene ambiguous. Per germline, CDR1 WSHSY and CDR2 SAAADI. Between the trimmed V and J ends, which lost 5 bases and 0 bases, there was a span of 13 bases. The CDR3 extends over 15 amino acids. The CDR3 loop reads CASSMKRQPNYGYTF. CDR3 sequence (DNA): TGCGCCAGCAGTATGAAGAGGCAGCCTAACTATGGCTACACCTTC.

The chain uses TRBV19 and TRBJ1-2, with D unclear. V lost 1 base and J lost 4, with 13 bases in between. This CDR3 has 15 residues. Germline V gene lookup returns CDR1 LNHDA and CDR2 SQIVND (reference sequence). The chain's CDR3 is CASSIGASSIYGYTF. DNA of the CDR3: TGTGCCAGTAGTATAGGCGCATCATCGATCTATGGCTACACCTTC.